These T cell receptor beta chains were read from a single sample in a study of T cell repertoires in cytomegalovirus infection. TCRdb reprocessed the reads with MiXCR, giving one entry per CDR3 protein. The top ten hold roughly half of the sample, which has around 140,000 distinct CDR3 sequences, around 30% seen once. Their recognized antigens are unknown. Source: CD8+ T cells from cultured PBMCs, taken from culture after CMV antigen stimulation. These receptors all come from a human donor in good health (CMV status not recorded). Some clones in this sample may be carry-over from other donors' samples. The CDR3 runs from the conserved cysteine through the conserved F or W. The D gene is left open where the match is weak. Clone size, where shown, is once, few, many, or a class for clones that have expanded.

d_gene	v_gene	j_gene	abundance	CDR3aa	CDR3nt
-	TRBV7-2	TRBJ2-3	-	CASSLAGAITDTQYF	TGTGCCAGCAGCTTAGCAGGGGCGATCACAGATACGCAGTATTTT
TRBD2	TRBV19	TRBJ2-1	few	CASTPVAGPYNEQFF	TGTGCCAGTACCCCAGTAGCGGGACCTTACAATGAGCAGTTCTTC
TRBD1	TRBV27	TRBJ1-6	few	CASSLFGQAYNSPLHF	TGTGCCAGCAGTTTGTTTGGACAGGCATATAATTCACCCCTCCACTTT
-	TRBV29-1	TRBJ1-2	-	CSVLLREANYGYTF	TGCAGCGTTCTTTTAAGGGAAGCTAACTATGGCTACACCTTC
-	TRBV2	TRBJ2-3	few	CASNPVGGGGTDTQYF	TGTGCCAGCAATCCAGTAGGGGGAGGGGGCACAGATACGCAGTATTTT
TRBD2	TRBV20-1	TRBJ2-1	-	CSARGHSGGPYNDEQFF	TGCAGTGCTAGAGGGCATAGCGGGGGGCCATATAACGATGAGCAGTTCTTC
-	TRBV7-9	TRBJ1-3	-	CASSLDSTDTIYF	TGTGCCAGCAGCTTAGACAGTACGGACACCATATATTTT
-	TRBV11-2	TRBJ2-1	few	CASSVDGDSYNEQFF	TGTGCCAGCAGCGTAGATGGGGACTCCTACAATGAGCAGTTCTTC
-	TRBV5-4	TRBJ2-3	-	CASSLETGGPPGDTQYF	TGTGCCAGCAGCTTGGAGACCGGGGGTCCCCCAGGAGATACGCAGTATTTT
-	TRBV6-5	TRBJ1-1	many	CASSYGGGTEAFF	TGTGCCAGCAGTTACGGGGGTGGGACTGAAGCTTTCTTT
-	TRBV7-9	TRBJ1-2	-	CASFHMSLGGYTF	TGTGCCAGCTTTCATATGAGTTTAGGAGGCTACACCTTC
TRBD2	TRBV7-2	TRBJ2-1	few	CASSLLTSGAEQFF	TGTGCCAGCAGTCTTTTGACTAGCGGGGCTGAGCAGTTCTTC
-	TRBV4-1	TRBJ2-3	-	CASSQDWWGTDTQYF	TGCGCCAGCAGCCAAGATTGGTGGGGCACAGATACGCAGTATTTT